The next 8 T cell receptor beta chains were all read from a single sample in a study of shared clonotypes between healthy human individuals. Here immunoSEQ multiplex PCR was the method, and the copy in TCRdb shows in-frame clones only, minus some. Among about 1 million clones listed, around 75% were seen once. The material sequenced was memory CD4+ T cells sorted from blood. Subset here: CD45RA-negative fraction. Source of these receptors: a man younger than 35 in good health.

The J gene is TRBJ2-7, the V gene TRBV6-1; tentative D call: TRBD1 (6 bases). The CDR3 has 14 residues. CDR1 is MNHNS and CDR2 is SASEGT in the germline V gene. The V gene lost 8 bases and the J gene lost 3 bases, with 17 bases spanning the gap. CDR3 nucleotide sequence: TGTGCCAGCGAGACGGTGGAAGGGGGCTACGAGCAGTACTTC. Encoded protein: CASETVEGGYEQYF.

DNA of the CDR3: TGCAGCGTTGTTGTTACGGGTCAGCAGTTCTTC. Residues: CSVVVTGQQFF. The chain recombines TRBV29-1 with TRBJ2-1; D unclear. Germline V lookup: CDR1 SQVTM, CDR2 ANQGSEA. The CDR3 sequence is 11 residues long. V shed 4 bases and J shed 11 bases, with 12 bases lying between them.

The CDR3 spells CASSLALTWKTQYF. The DNA for the CDR3 is TGTGCCAGCAGCTTAGCGCTAACCTGGAAGACCCAGTACTTC. V gene TRBV11-2 combines with J gene TRBJ2-5; D call uncertain. The V end was cut by 1 base, the J end by 6 bases, with 12 bases between. The CDR3 spans 14 residues. Germline-derived CDR1 and CDR2 are SGHAT and FQNNGV.

A word on this clone: Different DNA sequences within this sample yield the same CDR3. The chain uses TRBV9 and TRBJ1-1; D not resolved. Germline V gives CDR1 SGDLS, CDR2 YYNGEE. Trimming stripped 2 bases from V and 1 base from J, with 6 bases between. This CDR3 is built from 13 residues. CDR3 sequence: CASSVSPNTEAFF. CDR3 sequence (DNA): TGTGCCAGCAGCGTTTCACCGAACACTGAAGCTTTCTTT.

The chain uses TRBV7-9 and TRBJ1-3, with D possibly TRBD1 on 6 matching bases. Germline loops: CDR1 SEHNR, CDR2 FQNEAQ (reference sequence). This CDR3 contains 17 residues. Trimming pared 2 bases from V and 0 bases from J, leaving 14 bases between. DNA for the CDR3: TGTGCCAGCAGCTTACTCCGGTGGGACATCTCTGGAAACACCATATATTTT. Translating gives CASSLLRWDISGNTIYF.

This clone appeared a single time. Different DNA sequences within this sample yield the same CDR3. This rearrangement joins TRBV4-1 to TRBJ2-5, with a weak D call TRBD1 (7 bases). Trimming pared 0 bases from V and 1 base from J, leaving 12 bases between. The CDR3 runs to 16 residues. Germline lookup yields CDR1 MGHRA and CDR2 YSYEKL. This chain's CDR3 is CASSQDRQGLQETQYF. The CDR3 nucleotides read TGCGCCAGCAGCCAAGACCGACAGGGACTCCAAGAGACCCAGTACTTC.

This chain joins TRBV25-1 and TRBJ1-4, with no clear D. Deletions cut 1 base from V and 5 bases from J, with 8 bases between. The CDR3 sequence is 14 residues long. Germline V gives CDR1 MGHDK, CDR2 SYGVNS. CDR3 residues: CASSESVWNEKLFF. The DNA of the CDR3 is TGTGCCAGCAGTGAATCGGTTTGGAATGAAAAACTGTTTTTT.

In this sample, this clone turned up a few times. As DNA, the CDR3 is TGTGCCAGCAGTTTAATCGGAGGAGGAACTGAAGCTTTCTTT. Encoded protein: CASSLIGGGTEAFF. The V gene is TRBV28, the J gene TRBJ1-1; D not certain. The CDR3 spans 14 residues. The V gene's germline CDR1 is MDHEN and CDR2 SYDVKM. The V end was cut by 2 bases, the J end by 5 bases, with 12 bases between.